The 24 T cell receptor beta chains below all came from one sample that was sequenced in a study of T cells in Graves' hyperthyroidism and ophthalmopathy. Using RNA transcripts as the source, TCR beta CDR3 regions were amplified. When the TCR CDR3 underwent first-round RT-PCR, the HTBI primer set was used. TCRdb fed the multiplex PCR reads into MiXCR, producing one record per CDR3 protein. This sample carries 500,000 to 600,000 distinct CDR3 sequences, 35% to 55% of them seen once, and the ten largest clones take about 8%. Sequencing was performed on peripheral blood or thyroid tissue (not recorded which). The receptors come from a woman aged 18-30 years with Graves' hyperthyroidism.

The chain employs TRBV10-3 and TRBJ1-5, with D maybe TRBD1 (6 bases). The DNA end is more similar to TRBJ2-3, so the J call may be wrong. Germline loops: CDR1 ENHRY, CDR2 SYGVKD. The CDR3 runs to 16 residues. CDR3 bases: TGTGCCATCAGTGAGTCGCGGCAGGGGATAACAGATACGCAGTATTTT. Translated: CAISESRQGITDTQYF.

CDR3 DNA: TGCAGTGTGACCGGGACTAGCGGGAGGAATGAGCAGTTCTTC. Translated: CSVTGTSGRNEQFF. The gene calls are TRBV20-1 and TRBJ2-5, with TRBD2 identical over 15 bases. The J call may be faulty, since TRBJ2-1 better matches the DNA end. Germline CDR1 reads DFQATT; CDR2 reads SNEGSKA (reference sequence). The CDR3 loop spans 14 amino acids.

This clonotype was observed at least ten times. CDR3 region: CASSLVQSSYEQYF. CDR3 coding DNA: TGTGCCAGCAGCTTAGTTCAGTCCTCCTACGAGCAGTACTTC. The V and J genes are TRBV7-8 and TRBJ2-7, with D unresolved. Germline V CDR1 and CDR2: SGHVS, FQNEAQ. The CDR3 extends over 14 amino acids. V gave up 1 base and J gave up 0 bases, with 7 bases separating them.

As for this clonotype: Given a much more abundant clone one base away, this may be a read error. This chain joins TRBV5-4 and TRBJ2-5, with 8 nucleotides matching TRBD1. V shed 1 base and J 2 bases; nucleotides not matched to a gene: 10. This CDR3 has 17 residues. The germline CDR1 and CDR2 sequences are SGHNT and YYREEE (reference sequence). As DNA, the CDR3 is TGTGCCAGCAGCTTGTTCCACGGACAGGGCGGGCAAGAGACCCAGTACTTC. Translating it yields CASSLFHGQGGQETQYF.

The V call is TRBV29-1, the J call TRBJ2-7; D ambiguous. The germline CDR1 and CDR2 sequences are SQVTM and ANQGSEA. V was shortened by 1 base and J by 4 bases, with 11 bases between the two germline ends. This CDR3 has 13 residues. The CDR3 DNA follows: TGCAGCGTTGAAGGGGTCACACGATACGAGCAGTACTTC. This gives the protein CSVEGVTRYEQYF.

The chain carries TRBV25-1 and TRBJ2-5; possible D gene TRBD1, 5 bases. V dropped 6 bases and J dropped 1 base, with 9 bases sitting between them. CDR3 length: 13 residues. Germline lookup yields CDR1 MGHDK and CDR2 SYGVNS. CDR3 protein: CASSRQPQETQYF. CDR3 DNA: TGTGCCAGCAGCCGACAGCCCCAAGAGACCCAGTACTTC.

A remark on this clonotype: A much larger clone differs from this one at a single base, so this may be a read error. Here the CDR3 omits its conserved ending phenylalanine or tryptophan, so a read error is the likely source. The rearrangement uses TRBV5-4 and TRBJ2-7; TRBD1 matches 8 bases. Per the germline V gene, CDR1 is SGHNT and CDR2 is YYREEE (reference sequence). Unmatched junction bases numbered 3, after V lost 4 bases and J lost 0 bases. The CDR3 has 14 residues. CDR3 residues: CASSAGQDSYEQYL. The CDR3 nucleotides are TGTGCCAGCAGCGCGGGACAGGACTCCTACGAGCAGTACCTC.

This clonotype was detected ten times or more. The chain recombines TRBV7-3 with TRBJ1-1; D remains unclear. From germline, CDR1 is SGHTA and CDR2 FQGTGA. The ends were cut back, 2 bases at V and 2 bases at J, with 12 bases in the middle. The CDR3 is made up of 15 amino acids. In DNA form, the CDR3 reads TGTGCCAGCAGCTTAGAGGGAGGGAAAAACACTGAAGCTTTCTTT. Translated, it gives CASSLEGGKNTEAFF.

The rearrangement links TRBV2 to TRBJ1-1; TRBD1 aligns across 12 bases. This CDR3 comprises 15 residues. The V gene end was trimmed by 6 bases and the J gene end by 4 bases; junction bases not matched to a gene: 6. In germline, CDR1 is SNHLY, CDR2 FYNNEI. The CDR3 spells CASSPGTGGSTEAFF. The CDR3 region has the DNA TGTGCCAGCAGCCCCGGGACAGGGGGCTCCACTGAAGCTTTCTTT.

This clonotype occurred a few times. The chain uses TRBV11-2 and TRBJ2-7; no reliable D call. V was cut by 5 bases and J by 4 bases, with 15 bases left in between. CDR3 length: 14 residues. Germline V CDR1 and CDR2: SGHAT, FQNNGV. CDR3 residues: CASSPGPGKYEQYF. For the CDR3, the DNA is TGTGCCAGCAGCCCGGGCCCTGGGAAGTACGAGCAGTACTTC. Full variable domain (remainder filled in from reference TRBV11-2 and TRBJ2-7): EAGVAQSPRYKIIEKRQSVAFWCNPISGHATLYWYQQILGQGPKLLIQFQNNGVVDDSQLPKDRFSAERLKGVDSTLKIQPAKLEDSAVYLCASSPGPGKYEQYFGPGTRLTVT.

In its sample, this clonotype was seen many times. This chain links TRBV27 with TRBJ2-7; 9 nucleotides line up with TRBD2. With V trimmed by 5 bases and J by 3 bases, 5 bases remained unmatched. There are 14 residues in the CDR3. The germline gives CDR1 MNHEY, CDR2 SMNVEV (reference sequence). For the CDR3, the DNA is TGTGCCAGCAGTGGGACTAGCAGAATCTACGAGCAGTACTTC. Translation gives CASSGTSRIYEQYF.

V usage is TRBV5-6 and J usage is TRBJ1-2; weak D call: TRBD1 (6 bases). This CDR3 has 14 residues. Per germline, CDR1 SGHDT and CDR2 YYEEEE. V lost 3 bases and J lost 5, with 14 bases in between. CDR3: CASSCTGKKYGYTF. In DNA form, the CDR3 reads TGTGCCAGCAGCTGTACAGGGAAGAAATATGGCTACACCTTC.

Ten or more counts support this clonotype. The chain's CDR3 is CASSSISVNSNQPQHF. DNA of the CDR3: TGTGCCAGCAGCTCGATCAGTGTGAATAGCAATCAGCCCCAGCATTTT. This sequence joins TRBV6-2 or TRBV6-3 and TRBJ1-5; unclear D gene. The CDR3 spans 16 residues. V shed 6 bases and J shed 0 bases, with 15 bases lying between them. Germline CDR1 is MNHEY and CDR2 is SVGEGT.

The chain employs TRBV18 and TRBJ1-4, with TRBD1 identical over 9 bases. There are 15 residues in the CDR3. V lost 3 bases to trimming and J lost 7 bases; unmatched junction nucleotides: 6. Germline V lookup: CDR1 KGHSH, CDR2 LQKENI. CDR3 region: CASSPWGTGSEKLFF. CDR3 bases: TGTGCCAGCTCACCGTGGGGGACAGGGAGTGAAAAACTGTTTTTT.

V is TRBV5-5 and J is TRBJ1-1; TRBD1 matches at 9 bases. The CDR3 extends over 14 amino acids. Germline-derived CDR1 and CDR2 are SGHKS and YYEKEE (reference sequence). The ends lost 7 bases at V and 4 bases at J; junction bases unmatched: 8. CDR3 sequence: CASRRTGDRTEAFF. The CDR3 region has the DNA TGTGCCAGCCGGCGGACAGGGGACCGCACTGAAGCTTTCTTT.

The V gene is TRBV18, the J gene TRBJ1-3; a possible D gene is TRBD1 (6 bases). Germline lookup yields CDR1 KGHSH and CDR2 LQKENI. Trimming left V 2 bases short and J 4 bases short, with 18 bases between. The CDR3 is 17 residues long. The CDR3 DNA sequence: TGTGCCAGCTCACCAACCTTAGACAGGTTGTCGGGAAACACCATATATTTT. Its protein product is CASSPTLDRLSGNTIYF.

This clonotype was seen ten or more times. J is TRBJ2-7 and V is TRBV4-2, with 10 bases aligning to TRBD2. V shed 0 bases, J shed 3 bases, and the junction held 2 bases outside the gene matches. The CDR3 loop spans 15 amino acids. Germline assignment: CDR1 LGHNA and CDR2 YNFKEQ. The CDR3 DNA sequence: TGTGCCAGCAGCCAAGAGATAGCGGGAGGCTACGAGCAGTACTTC. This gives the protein CASSQEIAGGYEQYF.

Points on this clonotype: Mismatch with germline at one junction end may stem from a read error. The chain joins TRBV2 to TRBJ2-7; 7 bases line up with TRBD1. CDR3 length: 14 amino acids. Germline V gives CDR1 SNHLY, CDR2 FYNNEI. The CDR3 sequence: CASSLTGSSYGQYF. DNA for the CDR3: TGTGCCAGCAGTTTGACAGGGAGCTCCTACGGGCAGTACTTC.

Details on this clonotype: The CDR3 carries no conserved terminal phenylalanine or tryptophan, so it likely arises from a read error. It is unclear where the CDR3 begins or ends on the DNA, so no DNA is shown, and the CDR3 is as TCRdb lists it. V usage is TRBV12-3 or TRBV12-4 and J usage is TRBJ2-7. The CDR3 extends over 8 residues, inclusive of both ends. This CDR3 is CASRIADT.

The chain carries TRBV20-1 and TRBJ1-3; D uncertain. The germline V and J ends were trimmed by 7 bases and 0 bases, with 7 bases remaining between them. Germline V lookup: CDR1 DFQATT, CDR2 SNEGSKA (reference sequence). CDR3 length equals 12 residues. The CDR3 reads CSEDGSGNTIYF. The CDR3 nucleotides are TGCAGTGAGGACGGCTCTGGAAACACCATATATTTT.

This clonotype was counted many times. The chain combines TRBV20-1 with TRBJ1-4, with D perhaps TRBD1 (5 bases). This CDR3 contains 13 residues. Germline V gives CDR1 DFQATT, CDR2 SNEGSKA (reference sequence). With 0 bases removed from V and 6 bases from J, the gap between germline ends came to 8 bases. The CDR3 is CSARDRVYEKLFF. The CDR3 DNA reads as TGCAGTGCTAGAGACAGGGTCTATGAAAAACTGTTTTTT.

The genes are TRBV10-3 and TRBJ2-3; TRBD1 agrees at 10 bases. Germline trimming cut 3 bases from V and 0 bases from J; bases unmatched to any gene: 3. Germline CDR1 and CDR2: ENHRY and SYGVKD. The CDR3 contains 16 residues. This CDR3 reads CAISDTDRGSTDTQYF. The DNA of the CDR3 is TGTGCCATCAGTGATACGGACAGGGGGAGCACAGATACGCAGTATTTT.

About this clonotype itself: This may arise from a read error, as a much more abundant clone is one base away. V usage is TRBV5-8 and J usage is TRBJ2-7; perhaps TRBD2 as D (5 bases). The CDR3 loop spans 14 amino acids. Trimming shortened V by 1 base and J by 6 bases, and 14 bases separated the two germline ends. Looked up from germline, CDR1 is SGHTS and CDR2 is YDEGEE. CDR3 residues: CASSLRGRVSEQYF. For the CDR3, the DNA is TGTGCCAGCAGCTTGAGAGGGCGGGTCTCCGAGCAGTACTTC.

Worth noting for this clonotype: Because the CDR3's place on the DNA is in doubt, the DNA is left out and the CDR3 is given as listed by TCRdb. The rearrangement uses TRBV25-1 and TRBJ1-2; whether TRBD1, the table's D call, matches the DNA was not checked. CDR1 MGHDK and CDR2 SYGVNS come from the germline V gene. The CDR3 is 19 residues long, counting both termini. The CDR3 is CASSFYICSAVDRLRGYTF.